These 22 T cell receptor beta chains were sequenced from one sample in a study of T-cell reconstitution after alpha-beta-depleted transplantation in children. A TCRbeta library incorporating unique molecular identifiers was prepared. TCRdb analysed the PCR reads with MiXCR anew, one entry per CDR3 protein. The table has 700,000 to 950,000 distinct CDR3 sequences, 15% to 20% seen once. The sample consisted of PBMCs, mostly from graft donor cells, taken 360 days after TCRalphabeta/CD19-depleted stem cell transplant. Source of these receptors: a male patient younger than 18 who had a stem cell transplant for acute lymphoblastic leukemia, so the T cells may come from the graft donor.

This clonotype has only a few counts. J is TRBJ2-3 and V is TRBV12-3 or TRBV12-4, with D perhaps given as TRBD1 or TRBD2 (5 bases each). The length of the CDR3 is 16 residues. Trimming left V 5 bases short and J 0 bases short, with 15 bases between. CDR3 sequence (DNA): TGTGCCAGCAGTCCACCCCGAGGGGAAAGCACAGATACGCAGTATTTT. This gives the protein CASSPPRGESTDTQYF.

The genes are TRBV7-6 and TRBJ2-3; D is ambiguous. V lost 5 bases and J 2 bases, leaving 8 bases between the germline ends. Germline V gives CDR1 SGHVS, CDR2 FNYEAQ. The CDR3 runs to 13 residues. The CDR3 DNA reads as TGTGCCAGCAGCCCCGCGATCACAGATACGCAGTATTTT. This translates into CASSPAITDTQYF.

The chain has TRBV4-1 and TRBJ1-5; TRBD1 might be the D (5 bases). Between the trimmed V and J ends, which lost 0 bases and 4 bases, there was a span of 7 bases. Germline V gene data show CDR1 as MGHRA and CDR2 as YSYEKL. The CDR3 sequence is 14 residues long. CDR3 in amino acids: CASSQEGGNQPQHF. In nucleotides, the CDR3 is TGCGCCAGCAGCCAAGAGGGGGGGAATCAGCCCCAGCATTTT.

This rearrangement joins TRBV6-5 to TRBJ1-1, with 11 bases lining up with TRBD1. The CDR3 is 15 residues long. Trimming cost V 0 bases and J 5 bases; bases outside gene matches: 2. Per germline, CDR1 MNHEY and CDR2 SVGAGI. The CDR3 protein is CASSYSRDRGTEAFF. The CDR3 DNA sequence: TGTGCCAGCAGTTACTCGAGGGACAGGGGGACTGAAGCTTTCTTT.

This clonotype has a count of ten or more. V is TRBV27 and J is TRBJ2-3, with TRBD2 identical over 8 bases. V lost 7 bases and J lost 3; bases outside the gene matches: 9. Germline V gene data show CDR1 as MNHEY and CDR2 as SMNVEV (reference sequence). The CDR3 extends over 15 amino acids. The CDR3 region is CASKGTAGETDTQYF. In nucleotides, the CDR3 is TGTGCCAGCAAGGGAACAGCGGGAGAGACAGATACGCAGTATTTT.

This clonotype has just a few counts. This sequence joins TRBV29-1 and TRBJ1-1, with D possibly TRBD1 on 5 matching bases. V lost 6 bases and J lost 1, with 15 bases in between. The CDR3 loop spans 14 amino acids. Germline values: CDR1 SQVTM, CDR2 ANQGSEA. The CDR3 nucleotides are TGCAGCGTCATGGGGCCGTTTGGGAACACTGAAGCTTTCTTT. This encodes CSVMGPFGNTEAFF. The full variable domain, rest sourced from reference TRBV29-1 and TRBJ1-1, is SAVISQKPSRDICQRGTSLTIQCQVDSQVTMMFWYRQQPGQSLTLIATANQGSEATYESGFVIDKFPISRPNLTFSTLTVSNMSPEDSSIYLCSVMGPFGNTEAFFGQGTRLTVV.

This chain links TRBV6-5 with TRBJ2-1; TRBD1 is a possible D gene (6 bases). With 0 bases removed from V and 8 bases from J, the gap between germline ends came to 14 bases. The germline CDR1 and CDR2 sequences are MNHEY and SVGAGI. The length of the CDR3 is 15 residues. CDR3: CASSYSRGKGDEQFF. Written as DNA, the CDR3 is TGTGCCAGCAGTTACTCGAGGGGGAAAGGGGATGAGCAGTTCTTC.

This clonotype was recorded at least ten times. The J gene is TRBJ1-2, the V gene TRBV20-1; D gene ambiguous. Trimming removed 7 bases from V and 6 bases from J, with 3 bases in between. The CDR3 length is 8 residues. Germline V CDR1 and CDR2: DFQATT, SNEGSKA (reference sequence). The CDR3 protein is CSVHGYTF. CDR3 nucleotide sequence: TGCAGTGTACATGGCTACACCTTC.

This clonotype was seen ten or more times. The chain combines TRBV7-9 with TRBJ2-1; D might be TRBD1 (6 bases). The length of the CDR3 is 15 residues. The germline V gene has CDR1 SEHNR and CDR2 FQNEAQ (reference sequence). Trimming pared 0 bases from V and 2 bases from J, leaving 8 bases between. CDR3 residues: CASSLAGTTYNEQFF. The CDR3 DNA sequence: TGTGCCAGCAGCTTAGCTGGGACAACCTACAATGAGCAGTTCTTC.

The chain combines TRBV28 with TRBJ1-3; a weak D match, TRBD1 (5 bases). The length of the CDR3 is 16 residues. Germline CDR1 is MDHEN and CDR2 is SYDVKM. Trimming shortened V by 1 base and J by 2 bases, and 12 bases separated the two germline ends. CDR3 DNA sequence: TGTGCCAGCAGTTTATTCGGCGGCAGGGCTGGAAACACCATATATTTT. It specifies CASSLFGGRAGNTIYF.

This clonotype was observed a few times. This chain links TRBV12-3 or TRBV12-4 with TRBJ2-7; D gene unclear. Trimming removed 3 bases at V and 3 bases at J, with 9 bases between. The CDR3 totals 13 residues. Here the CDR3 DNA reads TGTGCCAGCAGTTTCGGCGATCGCTACGAGCAGTACTTC. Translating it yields CASSFGDRYEQYF.

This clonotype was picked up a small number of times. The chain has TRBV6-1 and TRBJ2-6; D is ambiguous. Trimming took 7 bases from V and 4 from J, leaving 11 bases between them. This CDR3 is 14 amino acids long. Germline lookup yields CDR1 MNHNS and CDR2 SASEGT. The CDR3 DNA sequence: TGTGCCAGCACTATAGTACTAGGGGCCAACGTCCTGACTTTC. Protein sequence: CASTIVLGANVLTF.

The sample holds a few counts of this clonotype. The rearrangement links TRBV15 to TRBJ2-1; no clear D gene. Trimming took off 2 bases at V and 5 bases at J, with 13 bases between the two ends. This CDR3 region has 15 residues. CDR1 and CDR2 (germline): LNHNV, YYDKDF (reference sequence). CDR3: CATSRWSPTNNEQFF. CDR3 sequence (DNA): TGTGCCACCAGCAGATGGTCCCCCACGAACAATGAGCAGTTCTTC.

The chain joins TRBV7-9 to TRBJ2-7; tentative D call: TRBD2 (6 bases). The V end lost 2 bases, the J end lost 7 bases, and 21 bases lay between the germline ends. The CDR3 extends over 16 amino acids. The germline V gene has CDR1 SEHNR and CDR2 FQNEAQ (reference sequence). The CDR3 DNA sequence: TGTGCCAGCAGCTTAAATCTTGCGGGACCGTTAGGAGAGCAGTACTTC. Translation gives CASSLNLAGPLGEQYF. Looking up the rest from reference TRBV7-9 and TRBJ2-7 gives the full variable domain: DTGVSQNPRHKITKRGQNVTFRCDPISEHNRLYWYRQTLGQGPEFLTYFQNEAQLEKSRLLSDRFSAERPKGSFSTLEIQRTEQGDSAMYLCASSLNLAGPLGEQYFGPGTRLTVT.

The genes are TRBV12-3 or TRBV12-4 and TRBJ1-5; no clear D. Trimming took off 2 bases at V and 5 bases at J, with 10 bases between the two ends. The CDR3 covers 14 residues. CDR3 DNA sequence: TGTGCCAGCAGTTTAAACGCTCGGTATCAGCCCCAGCATTTT. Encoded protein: CASSLNARYQPQHF.

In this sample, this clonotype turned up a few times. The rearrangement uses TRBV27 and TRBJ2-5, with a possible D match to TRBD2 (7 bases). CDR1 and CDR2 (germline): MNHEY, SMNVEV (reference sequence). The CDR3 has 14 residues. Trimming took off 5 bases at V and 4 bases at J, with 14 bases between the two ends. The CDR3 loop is CASSIMGGAETQYF. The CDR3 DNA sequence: TGTGCCAGCAGTATTATGGGGGGGGCAGAGACCCAGTACTTC.

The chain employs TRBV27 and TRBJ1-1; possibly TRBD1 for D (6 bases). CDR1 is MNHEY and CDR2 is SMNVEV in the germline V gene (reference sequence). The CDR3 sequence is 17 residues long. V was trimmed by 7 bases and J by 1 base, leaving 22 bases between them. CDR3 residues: CASIAKATGQTNTEAFF. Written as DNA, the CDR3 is TGTGCCAGCATCGCTAAGGCGACCGGACAGACGAACACTGAAGCTTTCTTT.

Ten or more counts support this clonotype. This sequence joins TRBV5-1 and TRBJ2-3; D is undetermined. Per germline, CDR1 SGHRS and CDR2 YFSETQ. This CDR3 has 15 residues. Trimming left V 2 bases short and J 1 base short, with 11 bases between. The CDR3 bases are TGCGCCAGCAGCTTCCAGGTGACTGGCACAGATACGCAGTATTTT. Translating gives CASSFQVTGTDTQYF.

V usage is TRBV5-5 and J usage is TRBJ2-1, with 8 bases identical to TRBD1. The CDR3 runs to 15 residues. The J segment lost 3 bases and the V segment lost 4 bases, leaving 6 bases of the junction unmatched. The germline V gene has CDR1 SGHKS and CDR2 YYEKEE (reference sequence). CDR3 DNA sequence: TGTGCCAGCAGCACCGGGACAGGTGACTACAATGAGCAGTTCTTC. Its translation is CASSTGTGDYNEQFF.

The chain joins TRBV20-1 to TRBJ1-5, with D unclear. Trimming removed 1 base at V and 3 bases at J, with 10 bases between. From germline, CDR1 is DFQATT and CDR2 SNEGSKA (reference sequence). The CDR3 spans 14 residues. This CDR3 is CSARGRRINQPQHF. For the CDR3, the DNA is TGCAGTGCTAGAGGGCGACGGATCAATCAGCCCCAGCATTTT.

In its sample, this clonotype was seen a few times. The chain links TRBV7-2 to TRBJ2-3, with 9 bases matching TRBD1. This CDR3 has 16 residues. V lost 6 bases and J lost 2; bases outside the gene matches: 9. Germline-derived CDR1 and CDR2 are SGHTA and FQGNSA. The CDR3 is CASSSYRDRVTDTQYF. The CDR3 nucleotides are TGTGCCAGCAGTTCTTACCGGGACAGGGTCACAGATACGCAGTATTTT. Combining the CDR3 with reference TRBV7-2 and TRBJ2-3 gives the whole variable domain GAGVSQSPSNKVTEKGKDVELRCDPISGHTALYWYRQSLGQGLEFLIYFQGNSAPDKSGLPSDRFSAERTGGSVSTLTIQRTQQEDSAVYLCASSSYRDRVTDTQYFGPGTRLTVL.

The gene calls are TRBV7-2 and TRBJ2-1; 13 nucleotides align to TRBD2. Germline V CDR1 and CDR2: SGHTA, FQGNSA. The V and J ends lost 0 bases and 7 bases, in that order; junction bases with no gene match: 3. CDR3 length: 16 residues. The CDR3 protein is CASSLAGLAGQNEQFF. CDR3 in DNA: TGTGCCAGCAGCTTAGCGGGACTAGCGGGACAAAATGAGCAGTTCTTC.